This entry lists 11 T cell receptor beta chains sequenced from one sample in a study of graft-versus-host responses after intestinal transplantation. Using immunoSEQ multiplex PCR, the repertoire was profiled, and TCRdb retains in-frame clones only, with some absent. In the table there are 60,000 to 90,000 clones, roughly 88% of which are singletons. Antigens for these TCRs are unknown. The sample in question was unstimulated CD8+ T cells sorted from spleen or lymph node cells, obtained before intestinal transplant. The source is a human donor who received an intestinal transplant.

J is TRBJ1-1 and V is TRBV2; no clear D gene. CDR3 length: 14 amino acids. Trimming pared 1 base from V and 1 base from J, leaving 7 bases between. Germline loops: CDR1 SNHLY, CDR2 FYNNEI. The CDR3 spells CASSEVRSNTEAFF. In nucleotides, the CDR3 is TGTGCCAGCAGTGAAGTCAGATCGAACACTGAAGCTTTCTTT.

The genes are TRBV27 and TRBJ2-7, with D perhaps TRBD2 (5 bases). CDR1 MNHEY and CDR2 SMNVEV come from the germline V gene (reference sequence). The CDR3 contains 16 residues. V lost 2 bases and J 3 bases, leaving 17 bases between the germline ends. Here the CDR3 DNA reads TGTGCCAGCAGTTTACACGGGAATAAATGGGGCTACGAGCAGTACTTC. Its protein product is CASSLHGNKWGYEQYF.

The J gene is TRBJ1-4, the V gene TRBV9, with 7 bases fitting TRBD1. The CDR3 is made up of 16 amino acids. V shed 2 bases, J shed 6 bases, and the junction held 10 bases outside the gene matches. Germline values: CDR1 SGDLS, CDR2 YYNGEE. The CDR3 sequence: CASSVDTGAIDEKLFF. The DNA of the CDR3 is TGTGCCAGCAGCGTCGACACAGGGGCCATAGATGAAAAACTGTTTTTT.

This chain links TRBV9 with TRBJ1-2, with 10 bases fitting TRBD1. Germline V CDR1 and CDR2: SGDLS, YYNGEE. The CDR3 runs to 15 residues. Losses at the gene ends were 0 bases for V and 3 bases for J; bases not matched to a gene: 2. CDR3 nucleotides: TGTGCCAGCAGCGTAGTAGGACAGGGGGACTATGGCTACACCTTC. This encodes CASSVVGQGDYGYTF.

The CDR3 reads CASSPQGNSNQPQHF. The DNA for the CDR3 is TGTGCCAGCAGTCCACAGGGGAATAGCAATCAGCCCCAGCATTTT. The rearrangement joins TRBV6-6 to TRBJ1-5, with TRBD1 identical over 7 bases. V lost 5 bases and J lost 0; bases outside the gene matches: 4. Germline CDR1 MNHNY, CDR2 SVGAGI (reference sequence). The CDR3 extends over 15 amino acids.

This clone came up a few times. The V call is TRBV29-1, the J call TRBJ2-7, with TRBD1 identical over 8 bases. The CDR3 loop spans 14 amino acids. Germline-derived CDR1 and CDR2 are SQVTM and ANQGSEA. With V trimmed by 1 base and J by 2 bases, 4 bases remained unmatched. Here the CDR3 reads CSVEGSTGAYEQYF. CDR3 DNA: TGCAGCGTTGAAGGTTCGACAGGGGCCTACGAGCAGTACTTC.

The chain has TRBV6-1 and TRBJ1-6; D is uncertain. V lost 2 bases, J lost 8 bases, and 4 bases lay in between. This CDR3 has 12 amino acids. Germline CDR1 is MNHNS and CDR2 is SASEGT. For the CDR3, the DNA is TGTGCCAGCAGTGAACTTTATTCACCCCTCCACTTT. Its translation: CASSELYSPLHF.

This clone was seen just once. J is TRBJ1-2 and V is TRBV4-2; no clear D gene. The CDR3 extends over 15 amino acids. CDR1 is LGHNA, CDR2 YNFKEQ, per germline. Deletions cut 0 bases from V and 4 bases from J, with 12 bases between. CDR3: CASSQDPGGSYGYTF. The CDR3 DNA sequence: TGTGCCAGCAGCCAAGACCCCGGCGGGAGCTATGGCTACACCTTC.

The DNA for the CDR3 is TGTGCCAGCAGCTTAGAAGGGGCCAATCAGCCCCAGCATTTT. Translated, it gives CASSLEGANQPQHF. The chain combines TRBV13 with TRBJ1-5; possibly TRBD1 for D (5 bases). Looked up from germline, CDR1 is PRHDT and CDR2 is FYEKMQ (reference sequence). V dropped 1 base and J dropped 3 bases, with 7 bases sitting between them. This CDR3 contains 14 residues.

This clone was detected once. CDR3 DNA: TGTGCCAGCAGCTTAGGCGGGGGGGGAAAAGAGACCCAGTACTTC. Translated: CASSLGGGGKETQYF. This chain connects TRBV13 to TRBJ2-5; 8 positions match TRBD2. The CDR3 length is 15 residues. The ends lost 0 bases at V and 3 bases at J; junction bases unmatched: 3. CDR1 is PRHDT and CDR2 is FYEKMQ in the germline V gene (reference sequence).

This sequence joins TRBV5-1 and TRBJ1-2, with 7 positions matching TRBD1. CDR1 SGHRS and CDR2 YFSETQ come from the germline V gene. Germline trimming cut 0 bases from V and 6 bases from J; bases unmatched to any gene: 17. The CDR3 covers 18 residues. The CDR3 DNA sequence: TGCGCCAGCAGCTTGGGACTAACCCCCATCGGACAGGTTAATGGCTACACCTTC. It encodes CASSLGLTPIGQVNGYTF. The variable domain in full, completed from reference TRBV5-1 and TRBJ1-2, reads KAGVTQTPRYLIKTRGQQVTLSCSPISGHRSVSWYQQTPGQGLQFLFEYFSETQRNKGNFPGRFSGRQFSNSRSEMNVSTLELGDSALYLCASSLGLTPIGQVNGYTFGSGTRLTVV.